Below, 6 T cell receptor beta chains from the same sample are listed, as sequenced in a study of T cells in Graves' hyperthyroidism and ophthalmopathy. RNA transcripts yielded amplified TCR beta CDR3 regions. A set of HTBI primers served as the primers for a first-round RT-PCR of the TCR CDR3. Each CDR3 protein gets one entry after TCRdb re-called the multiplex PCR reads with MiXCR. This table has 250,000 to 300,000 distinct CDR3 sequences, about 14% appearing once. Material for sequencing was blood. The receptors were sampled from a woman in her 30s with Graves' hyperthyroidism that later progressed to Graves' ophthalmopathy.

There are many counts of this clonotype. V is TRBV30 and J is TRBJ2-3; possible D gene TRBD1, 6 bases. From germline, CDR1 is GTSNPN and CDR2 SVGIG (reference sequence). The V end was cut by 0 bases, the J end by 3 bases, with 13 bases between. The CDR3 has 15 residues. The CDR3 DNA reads TGTGCCTGGAGTGTACTTAACAGGGAGACAGATACGCAGTATTTT. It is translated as CAWSVLNRETDTQYF.

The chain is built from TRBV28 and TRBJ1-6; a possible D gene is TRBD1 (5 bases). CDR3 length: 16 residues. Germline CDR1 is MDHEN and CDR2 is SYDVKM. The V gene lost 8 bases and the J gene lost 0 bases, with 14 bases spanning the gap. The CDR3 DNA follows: TGTGCCAGCTGGGGGACGGTGAGCTCCTATAATTCACCCCTCCACTTT. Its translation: CASWGTVSSYNSPLHF.

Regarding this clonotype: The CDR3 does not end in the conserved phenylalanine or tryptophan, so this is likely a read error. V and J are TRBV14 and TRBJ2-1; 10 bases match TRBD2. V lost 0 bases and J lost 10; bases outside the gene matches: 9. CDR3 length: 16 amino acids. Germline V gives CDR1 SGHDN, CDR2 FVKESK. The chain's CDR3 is CASSQEPSGRADEQFS. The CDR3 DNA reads TGTGCCAGCAGCCAAGAGCCCAGCGGGAGGGCGGACGAGCAGTTCTCC.

The DNA for the CDR3 is TGTGCCAGTACCATAGAGGCCTGGGACGGAGCGAACACCGGGGAGCTGTTTTTT. This gives the protein CASTIEAWDGANTGELFF. The chain couples TRBV19 to TRBJ2-2; the D gene could be TRBD1 or TRBD2 (5 bases each). The V end was cut by 7 bases, the J end by 0 bases, with 21 bases between. The length of the CDR3 is 18 residues. Looked up from germline, CDR1 is LNHDA and CDR2 is SQIVND (reference sequence).

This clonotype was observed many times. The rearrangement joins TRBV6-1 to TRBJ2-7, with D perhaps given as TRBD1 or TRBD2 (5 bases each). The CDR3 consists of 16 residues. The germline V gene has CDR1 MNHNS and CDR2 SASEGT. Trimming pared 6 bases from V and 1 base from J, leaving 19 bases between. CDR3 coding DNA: TGTGCCAGCAGCCCCGGGACCGCGAACCCATCCTACGAGCAGTACTTC. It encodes CASSPGTANPSYEQYF.

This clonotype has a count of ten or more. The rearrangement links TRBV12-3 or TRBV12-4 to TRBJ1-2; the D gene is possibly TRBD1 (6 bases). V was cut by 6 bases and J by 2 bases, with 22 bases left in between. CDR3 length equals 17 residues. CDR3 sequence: CASRLSEGVTINYGYTF. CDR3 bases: TGTGCCAGCAGGCTATCGGAGGGGGTGACAATAAACTATGGCTACACCTTC.